This TCR beta chain was sequenced for a study of T cells expressing NK-cell markers. TCRdb reprocessed the 5' RACE reads, with one entry per CDR3 protein and no DNA. The table lists fewer than 550,000 distinct CDR3 sequences. CDR3 length: 14 residues. The V gene's germline CDR1 is WSHSY and CDR2 SAAADI. This TCR was sampled from a woman aged 50 to 65 in good health. The chain recombines TRBV10-2 with TRBJ2-5. Sequencing was done on a sample of blood T cells: a sorted CD56 or NKG2C T cell subset, CD4+ or CD8+ T cells, or bulk PBMC T cells (not recorded which). The CDR3 loop reads CASSESRPGETQYF.